The 2 T cell receptor beta chains presented below share a single source sample, sequenced in a study of blood T cell repertoires in COVID-19 (dated by TCRdb to 2018 to 2020). The library was obtained by the immunoSEQ multiplex PCR assay. Imported from immuneACCESS, the table was reduced by TCRdb to in-frame sequences with V and J called. These copies leave out some clones; in studies compared against another copy, an unresolved V gene accounts for under half, and the cause of the remainder is not known. The sample profile shows some 160,000 clones; around 86% of them were found once. The biggest ten clones account for 2.5% to 3% of the sample. Sequenced: peripheral blood. These receptors all come from a woman at least 80 years old with COVID-19, enrolled during active disease.

Judged by abundance, this clone is medium-sized (0.01 to 0.1%). The chain couples TRBV6-6 to TRBJ2-5; TRBD1 matches at 12 bases. The CDR3 extends over 16 amino acids. Germline lookup yields CDR1 MNHNY and CDR2 SVGAGI (reference sequence). The V gene end was trimmed by 0 bases and the J gene end by 5 bases; junction bases not matched to a gene: 4. CDR3 coding DNA: TGTGCCAGCAGTTACTCCGGGACAGGGGGCTCCGAGACCCAGTACTTC. It is translated as CASSYSGTGGSETQYF.

V and J are TRBV12-3 or TRBV12-4 and TRBJ2-1; D might be TRBD2 (5 bases). The ends were cut back, 3 bases at V and 9 bases at J, with 9 bases in the middle. This CDR3 is built from 12 residues. The CDR3 nucleotides are TGTGCCAGCAGTTTCCTCGCGGGTGAGCAGTTCTTC. Its protein product is CASSFLAGEQFF.